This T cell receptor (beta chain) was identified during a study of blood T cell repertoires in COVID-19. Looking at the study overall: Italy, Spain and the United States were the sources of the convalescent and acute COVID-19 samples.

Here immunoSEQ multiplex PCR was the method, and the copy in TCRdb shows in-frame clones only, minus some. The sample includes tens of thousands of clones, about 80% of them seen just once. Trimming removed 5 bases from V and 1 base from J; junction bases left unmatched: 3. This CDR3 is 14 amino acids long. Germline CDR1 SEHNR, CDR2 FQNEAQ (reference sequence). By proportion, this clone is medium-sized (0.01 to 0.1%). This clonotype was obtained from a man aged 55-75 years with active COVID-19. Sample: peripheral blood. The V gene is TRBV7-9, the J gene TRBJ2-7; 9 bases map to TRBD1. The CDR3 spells CASSRGTGSYEQYF. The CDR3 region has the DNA TGTGCCAGCAGCCGTGGGACAGGGTCCTACGAGCAGTACTTC.